Given below is one T cell receptor beta chain in context. This CDR3 contains 16 residues. CDR1 and CDR2 (germline): MNHEY, SMNVEV (reference sequence). Trimming pared 11 bases from V and 5 bases from J, leaving 25 bases between. The data belong to a study of CD8+ T cells in alopecia areata. Extracted from the samples, RNA was reverse transcribed into cDNA to serve as the sequencing template. The repertoire was sequenced with immunoSEQ multiplex PCR; TCRdb's copy has only in-frame clones and lacks some. The sample records 120,000 to 150,000 clones, about 90% being singletons. The chain is built from TRBV27 and TRBJ1-5; tentatively, D is TRBD1 (5 bases). This TCR was recovered from a human donor with alopecia areata. The material was CD8+ T cells sorted from blood, obtained at week 0. CDR3 sequence reads: CASAKYRSRIDQPQHF. DNA of the CDR3: TGTGCCTCGGCCAAATACAGGAGCCGTATCGATCAGCCCCAGCATTTT.